The rows below give T cell receptor beta chains drawn from one sample of a study of blood T cell repertoires in COVID-19. Profiling relied on immunoSEQ multiplex PCR, and the TCRdb table lists in-frame clones only, not all of them. The top ten clones hold approximately 8.7% of a sample with around 99,000 clones, around three quarters of them seen once. The sample consisted of peripheral blood. These TCRs come from a man in his forties or fifties who had recovered from COVID-19. CDR3s include the opening cysteine and the closing phenylalanine or tryptophan. The D gene is left open where the match is weak. For some rows the clone size is stated as once, few or many, or as a class when expanded; others skip it.

v_gene	d_gene	abundance	j_gene	CDR3nt	CDR3aa
TRBV7-9	NA	NA	TRBJ1-1	TGTGCCAGCAGCTTAGACGGAGGCACTGAAGCTTTCTTT	CASSLDGGTEAFF
TRBV2	NA	NA	TRBJ2-7	TGTGCCAGCAGTGCCTACCGTCCCCAGGATGAGCAGTACTTC	CASSAYRPQDEQYF
TRBV4-1	NA	NA	TRBJ1-6	TGCGCCAGCAGCCACAGCTCGGGTAATTCACCCCTCCACTTT	CASSHSSGNSPLHF
TRBV28	TRBD2	NA	TRBJ2-1	TGTGCCAGCAGTCCCTTGGGGCGGGAGGGCCGTAAGTTCTTC	CASSPLGREGRKFF
TRBV10-3	NA	NA	TRBJ1-4	TGTGCCATTCAAGGGGCAACTAATGAAAAACTGTTTTTT	CAIQGATNEKLFF
TRBV11-2	TRBD2	NA	TRBJ2-1	TGTGCCAGCAGCTGGACTAGCGGGGGAAATGAGCAGTTCTTC	CASSWTSGGNEQFF
TRBV5-1	TRBD2	once	TRBJ2-1	TGCGCCAGCGGCGGACTAGCGGATGAGCAGTTCTTC	CASGGLADEQFF
TRBV4-3	NA	NA	TRBJ2-7	TGCGCCAGCAGCCAAGATAGCGTAGCAGGCGAGCAGTACTTC	CASSQDSVAGEQYF
TRBV7-3	NA	NA	TRBJ2-5	TGTGCCAGCAGCTTAAACGCAGTAACAGAGACCCAGTACTTC	CASSLNAVTETQYF
TRBV19	NA	NA	TRBJ1-1	TGTGCCAGTAGTATAGGGCCCGTTGGTCCCGCTTTCTTT	CASSIGPVGPAFF
TRBV3-1/TRBV3-2	NA	NA	TRBJ2-1	TGTGCCAGCAGCCAAGATATTAACGCGGTCAATGAGCAGTTCTTC	CASSQDINAVNEQFF
TRBV7-9	NA	many	TRBJ1-1	TGTGCCAGCAGCTTCAACAGGCCGAACACTGAAGCTTTCTTT	CASSFNRPNTEAFF
TRBV3-1/TRBV3-2	NA	NA	TRBJ1-4	TGTGCCAGCAGCCCCCCTGGAGGCGGATTTATTAATGAAAAACTGTTTTTT	CASSPPGGGFINEKLFF
TRBV12-5	NA	NA	TRBJ2-3	TGTGCTAGTGGTTTACAAAATACGCAGTATTTT	CASGLQNTQYF
TRBV5-1	TRBD1	NA	TRBJ1-5	TGCGCCAGCAGCTCCGCGGGACAGAAGGATCAGCCCCAGCATTTT	CASSSAGQKDQPQHF
TRBV28	NA	NA	TRBJ1-5	TGTGCCAGCAGTTTTACAGGGAATCAGCCCCAGCATTTT	CASSFTGNQPQHF
TRBV6-5	NA	few	TRBJ1-1	TGTGCCAGCCTTTACGGGGGGCTGGGCACTGAAGCTTTCTTT	CASLYGGLGTEAFF
TRBV7-2	NA	few	TRBJ2-6	TGTGCCAGCAGCTCCCGGGGATCCGGGGCCAACGTCCTGACTTTC	CASSSRGSGANVLTF
TRBV5-6	TRBD1	NA	TRBJ1-3	TGTGCCAGCAGCTTGGTGACAGGGTCTGGAAACACCATATATTTT	CASSLVTGSGNTIYF
TRBV9	TRBD2	once	TRBJ2-5	TGTGCCAGCAGCACCCAGGCGGGGGATAAAGAGACCCAGTACTTC	CASSTQAGDKETQYF
TRBV2	TRBD1	NA	TRBJ2-2	TGTGCCAGCAGTAGTCAGGGGGCAGTCACCGGGGAGCTGTTTTTT	CASSSQGAVTGELFF
TRBV4-2	NA	few	TRBJ1-4	TGTGCCAGCAGCCAACACATCGGCTCGGGTGATGAAAAACTGTTTTTT	CASSQHIGSGDEKLFF
TRBV10-3	TRBD1	NA	TRBJ1-3	TGTGCCATCAGTGAGTCTGTACAGGGGGGAAACACCATATATTTT	CAISESVQGGNTIYF
TRBV11-2	TRBD1	NA	TRBJ2-5	TGTGCCAGCAGCTTAGGGGTACAGGGGGCCTGGGAGACCCAGTACTTC	CASSLGVQGAWETQYF
TRBV7-3	NA	NA	TRBJ2-7	TGTGCCAGCAGCTTGGACACTCAGGGAGAGCAGTACTTC	CASSLDTQGEQYF
TRBV5-4	TRBD2	NA	TRBJ2-1	TGTGCCAGCAGCTATTCCGGGACTAGCGTCAATGAGCAGTTCTTC	CASSYSGTSVNEQFF
TRBV19	NA	NA	TRBJ1-4	TGTGCCAGTAGTATAGCAACAGCAACTAATGAAAAACTGTTTTTT	CASSIATATNEKLFF
TRBV2	TRBD2	NA	TRBJ2-2	TGTGCCAGCAGTGTCGGGACTACGACCGGGGAGCTGTTTTTT	CASSVGTTTGELFF
TRBV5-8	NA	NA	TRBJ2-2	TGTGCCAGCAGCTTGTTGTTAGTGAACACCGGGGAGCTGTTTTTT	CASSLLLVNTGELFF